This is a list of T cell receptor beta chains from one sample in a study of beta chain features in type 1 diabetes. The assay was immunoSEQ multiplex PCR, and TCRdb's table has in-frame clones only and misses some. The table records under 400,000 clones, around 12% of them present only once. Sequencing was performed on naive CD4+ T cells from blood. Receptors originate from a woman aged 18-29 years with type 1 diabetes. Both conserved end residues are part of each CDR3. The D gene is left open where the match is weak. The size entry is marked missing in some rows and otherwise reads once, few, many or a size class.

TRBV4-3	.	TRBJ1-5	TRBD1	CASSQTGGGNQPQHF	TGCGCCAGCAGCCAGACAGGGGGGGGCAATCAGCCCCAGCATTTT
TRBV9	.	TRBJ2-6	.	CASSPRQGTGANVLTF	TGTGCCAGCAGCCCCCGGCAGGGGACTGGGGCCAACGTCCTGACTTTC
TRBV5-4	.	TRBJ1-2	.	CASSFGPRYTF	TGTGCCAGCAGCTTTGGGCCCCGCTACACCTTC
TRBV4-2	few	TRBJ2-1	.	CASRTLSGYNEQFF	TGTGCCAGCAGGACACTTTCTGGCTACAATGAGCAGTTCTTC
TRBV7-8	once	TRBJ1-4	TRBD1	CASSVGQGYEKLFF	TGTGCCAGCAGCGTGGGACAGGGGTATGAAAAACTGTTTTTT
TRBV4-3	few	TRBJ2-1	.	CANPLVNEQFF	TGCGCCAACCCGCTAGTAAATGAGCAGTTCTTC
TRBV7-2	.	TRBJ2-2	TRBD2	CASSLASGGTGELFF	TGTGCCAGCAGCTTAGCTAGCGGGGGGACCGGGGAGCTGTTTTTT
TRBV15	.	TRBJ2-5	.	CATSGTPQETQYF	TGTGCCACCAGCGGGACACCGCAAGAGACCCAGTACTTC
TRBV19	few	TRBJ2-7	TRBD1	CASSIIGTDIYEQYF	TGTGCCAGTAGTATAATCGGGACAGACATCTACGAGCAGTACTTC
TRBV19	.	TRBJ1-2	TRBD1	CASSRDSLYGYTF	TGTGCCAGTAGTAGGGACAGCCTCTATGGCTACACCTTC
TRBV7-8	.	TRBJ2-4	.	CASSQNRVAKNIQYF	TGTGCCAGCAGTCAAAACAGGGTAGCCAAAAACATTCAGTACTTC
TRBV9	few	TRBJ2-1	TRBD1	CASSVVGTAFNEQFF	TGTGCCAGCAGCGTAGTCGGGACAGCATTTAATGAGCAGTTCTTC
TRBV6-5	few	TRBJ2-1	TRBD2	CASSTLLAGDEQFF	TGTGCCAGCAGTACCCTACTAGCGGGAGATGAGCAGTTCTTC
TRBV18	.	TRBJ2-7	TRBD1	CASSRTGAAPYEQYF	TGTGCCAGCTCGCGGACAGGGGCCGCCCCCTACGAGCAGTACTTC
TRBV9	.	TRBJ2-7	.	CASSVDAVQLEQYF	TGTGCCAGCAGCGTAGATGCAGTGCAGTTGGAGCAGTACTTC
TRBV18	few	TRBJ2-1	TRBD1	CASSPSQGISYNEQFF	TGTGCCAGCTCACCATCACAGGGGATCTCCTACAATGAGCAGTTCTTC
TRBV11-2	.	TRBJ2-2	TRBD2	CASNFPISGGYDGELFF	TGTGCCAGCAACTTCCCGATTAGCGGGGGGTACGACGGGGAGCTGTTTTTT
TRBV10-3	few	TRBJ2-7	TRBD1	CASSSTTGGSYEQYF	TGTGCCAGCAGCTCTACGACAGGGGGCTCCTACGAGCAGTACTTC
TRBV11-2	few	TRBJ2-6	TRBD2	CASSARLAGGSGANVLTF	TGTGCCAGCAGCGCAAGACTAGCGGGGGGCTCTGGGGCCAACGTCCTGACTTTC
TRBV15	.	TRBJ2-3	.	CATSRPPQGATDTQYF	TGTGCCACCAGCAGGCCTCCCCAGGGCGCCACAGATACGCAGTATTTT
TRBV9	few	TRBJ2-5	TRBD2	CASSVGTSGVQETQYF	TGTGCCAGCAGCGTGGGGACTAGCGGGGTACAAGAGACCCAGTACTTC
TRBV7-2	few	TRBJ2-5	.	CASSFLGQETQYF	TGTGCCAGCAGCTTCCTCGGCCAAGAGACCCAGTACTTC
TRBV4-1	.	TRBJ2-1	TRBD2	CASSQLPRLAQSFVNEQFF	TGCGCCAGCAGCCAACTCCCTCGACTAGCCCAATCCTTTGTAAATGAGCAGTTCTTC
TRBV9	few	TRBJ1-5	TRBD1	CASSQRTGFQPQHF	TGTGCCAGCAGCCAACGGACAGGGTTTCAGCCCCAGCATTTT
TRBV28	.	TRBJ1-6	.	CASTKDSYNSPLHF	TGTGCCAGCACTAAGGACAGTTATAATTCACCCCTCCACTTT
TRBV10-3	.	TRBJ2-1	TRBD1	CAISKTGGDYNEQFF	TGTGCCATCAGTAAGACAGGGGGGGACTACAATGAGCAGTTCTTC
TRBV5-1	.	TRBJ2-7	.	CASSDPNRETHEQYF	TGCGCCAGCAGTGATCCGAACAGGGAAACTCACGAGCAGTACTTC
TRBV7-2	few	TRBJ2-7	TRBD2	CASRLTGTSNEQYF	TGTGCCAGCAGGCTTACAGGGACTAGCAACGAGCAGTACTTC
TRBV10-3	.	TRBJ2-1	.	CAITPGAHNEQFF	TGTGCCATCACCCCAGGGGCCCACAATGAGCAGTTCTTC
TRBV7-2	.	TRBJ1-3	TRBD1	CASSFAGTADSGNTIYF	TGTGCCAGCAGCTTTGCCGGGACAGCAGACTCTGGAAACACCATATATTTT